What follows are 21 T cell receptor beta chains derived from one specimen sequenced in a study of blood T cell repertoires in COVID-19. Clones were read by immunoSEQ multiplex PCR, and TCRdb kept only the in-frame ones, dropping some. The data hold about 59,000 clones, with about 73% observed a single time. The sample consisted of peripheral blood. The receptor set was obtained from a woman aged 70-85 years with acute or convalescent COVID-19.

The rearrangement uses TRBV29-1 and TRBJ1-2, with D uncertain. The germline V and J ends were trimmed by 0 bases and 1 base, with 15 bases remaining between them. The CDR3 length is 16 residues. Germline CDR1 is SQVTM and CDR2 is ANQGSEA. The CDR3 DNA reads as TGCAGCGTTGAAGAGGGGATACAAGGGAGTAACTATGGCTACACCTTC. This sequence encodes CSVEEGIQGSNYGYTF.

The chain recombines TRBV6-2 or TRBV6-3 with TRBJ2-7; 7 nucleotides align to TRBD2. V shed 0 bases and J 12 bases; nucleotides not matched to a gene: 8. This CDR3 has 13 residues. Looked up from germline, CDR1 is MNHEY and CDR2 is SVGEGT. The CDR3 reads CASSYSSNGRGYF. CDR3 coding DNA: TGTGCCAGCAGTTACTCGAGTAATGGGAGGGGGTACTTC.

V usage is TRBV30 and J usage is TRBJ1-2; the match to TRBD1 covers 9 bases. The J segment lost 6 bases and the V segment lost 2 bases, leaving 7 bases of the junction unmatched. Germline CDR1 reads GTSNPN; CDR2 reads SVGIG (reference sequence). This CDR3 region has 14 residues. The CDR3 reads CAWSQPGQGHGYTF. CDR3 sequence (DNA): TGTGCCTGGAGTCAACCGGGACAGGGACATGGCTACACCTTC. The whole variable domain, filled in from reference TRBV30 and TRBJ1-2, reads SQTIHQWPATLVQPVGSPLSLECTVEGTSNPNLYWYRQAAGRGLQLLFYSVGIGQISSEVPQNLSASRPQDRQFILSSKKLLLSDSGFYLCAWSQPGQGHGYTFGSGTRLTVV.

V is TRBV6-2 or TRBV6-3 and J is TRBJ2-1, with a weak D call TRBD2 (9 bases). The V end lost 6 bases, the J end lost 6 bases, and 18 bases lay between the germline ends. The CDR3 runs to 15 residues. CDR1 is MNHEY, CDR2 SVGEGT, per germline. The CDR3 region is CASSPGGGGGNEQFF. The CDR3 DNA sequence: TGTGCCAGCAGCCCAGGGGGCGGGGGGGGCAATGAGCAGTTCTTC.

V gene TRBV29-1 combines with J gene TRBJ2-6; no clear D gene. This CDR3 region has 15 residues. Trimming pared 1 base from V and 0 bases from J, leaving 7 bases between. The germline CDR1 and CDR2 sequences are SQVTM and ANQGSEA. Here the CDR3 reads CSVEVSSSGANVLTF. CDR3 bases: TGCAGCGTTGAAGTATCGAGCTCTGGGGCCAACGTCCTGACTTTC.

The J gene is TRBJ2-3, the V gene TRBV7-9, with a possible D match to TRBD2 (6 bases). V lost 6 bases and J 5 bases, leaving 15 bases between the germline ends. Germline values: CDR1 SEHNR, CDR2 FQNEAQ (reference sequence). The CDR3 is made up of 14 amino acids. The CDR3 sequence: CASSLGSGKDTQYF. Here the CDR3 DNA reads TGTGCCAGCAGTCTCGGGAGTGGGAAAGATACGCAGTATTTT.

The rearrangement uses TRBV10-3 and TRBJ1-4; the D gene is possibly TRBD1 (6 bases). Germline V gene sequence: CDR1 ENHRY, CDR2 SYGVKD. The CDR3 consists of 15 residues. The V end lost 4 bases, the J end lost 4 bases, and 13 bases lay between the germline ends. The chain's CDR3 is CAISASTGINEKLFF. The CDR3 coding sequence is TGTGCCATCAGTGCTTCGACAGGAATTAATGAAAAACTGTTTTTT.

The chain carries TRBV3-1 (or the pseudogene TRBV3-2) and TRBJ1-2, with D unclear. The germline V gene encodes CDR1 LGHDT and CDR2 YNNKEL (reference sequence). The V and J ends lost 0 bases and 8 bases respectively, with 13 bases between them. CDR3 size: 14 residues. The CDR3 is CASSQDRVGGGYTF. CDR3 bases: TGTGCCAGCAGCCAAGATAGGGTTGGAGGGGGCTACACCTTC.

V is TRBV4-1 and J is TRBJ2-2, with 8 bases aligning to TRBD2. This CDR3 has 16 amino acids. V lost 7 bases, J lost 3 bases, and 10 bases stayed unmatched. Germline CDR1 MGHRA, CDR2 YSYEKL. The CDR3 region is CASTREGVVDTGELFF. The CDR3 DNA sequence: TGCGCCAGCACCCGGGAGGGCGTGGTGGACACCGGGGAGCTGTTTTTT.

The chain links TRBV7-3 to TRBJ2-5, with D possibly matching TRBD2 (6 bases). V lost 4 bases and J 8 bases, leaving 11 bases between the germline ends. Per germline, CDR1 SGHTA and CDR2 FQGTGA. The CDR3 runs 12 residues. The CDR3 DNA reads TGTGCCAGCAGCTCAACGGAGGGAACCCAGTACTTC. Translation gives CASSSTEGTQYF.

This clone was detected only once. The rearrangement links TRBV6-5 to TRBJ2-7, with TRBD1 matching 9 bases. The CDR3 sequence is 15 residues long. V trimming: 6 bases; J trimming: 4 bases; junction bases outside the gene matches: 10. Germline CDR1 and CDR2: MNHEY and SVGAGI. In nucleotides, the CDR3 is TGTGCCAGCAGCCCCTCGGGACAGGGTCGGTACGAGCAGTACGTC. Amino acid sequence: CASSPSGQGRYEQYV.

In its sample, this clone was seen a few times. The rearrangement uses TRBV29-1 and TRBJ2-2; 15 positions match TRBD2. V lost 7 bases, J lost 7 bases, and 4 bases stayed unmatched. There are 14 residues in the CDR3. Germline values: CDR1 SQVTM, CDR2 ANQGSEA. CDR3 protein: CSARTSGRGGELFF. The DNA for the CDR3 is TGCAGCGCCCGGACTAGCGGGAGGGGCGGGGAGCTGTTTTTT.

The chain is built from TRBV3-1 (or the pseudogene TRBV3-2) and TRBJ1-2; D might be TRBD1 (6 bases). V was cut by 4 bases and J by 5 bases, with 20 bases left in between. The CDR3 contains 16 residues. Germline CDR1 LGHDT, CDR2 YNNKEL (reference sequence). CDR3: CASSRAGAGAGYGYTF. Here the CDR3 DNA reads TGTGCCAGCAGCCGGGCGGGGGCAGGCGCGGGGTATGGCTACACCTTC.

The sample holds a few counts of this clone. The V call is TRBV10-2, the J call TRBJ1-6; 7 bases map to TRBD1. The CDR3 consists of 14 residues. The J segment lost 6 bases and the V segment lost 4 bases, leaving 3 bases of the junction unmatched. Germline-derived CDR1 and CDR2 are WSHSY and SAAADI. The CDR3 bases are TGCGCCAGCAGTGGACAGGGTTTTAATTCACCCCTCCACTTT. It encodes CASSGQGFNSPLHF.

V and J are TRBV27 and TRBJ1-6, with D perhaps matching TRBD1 (6 bases). The CDR3 has 18 amino acids. The germline V and J ends were trimmed by 2 bases and 4 bases, with 18 bases remaining between them. Germline values: CDR1 MNHEY, CDR2 SMNVEV (reference sequence). In nucleotides, the CDR3 is TGTGCCAGCAGTTTAAGCCGGGGGCGGGGGATATATAATTCACCCCTCCACTTT. This translates into CASSLSRGRGIYNSPLHF.

The chain combines TRBV19 with TRBJ1-5; TRBD1 might be the D (5 bases). The CDR3 covers 18 residues. V gave up 3 bases and J gave up 0 bases, with 18 bases separating them. Germline V CDR1 and CDR2: LNHDA, SQIVND (reference sequence). CDR3 residues: CASSMGVGVINSNQPQHF. CDR3 nucleotides: TGTGCCAGTAGTATGGGCGTAGGGGTTATTAATAGCAATCAGCCCCAGCATTTT.

The CDR3 region has the DNA TGTGCCAGCAGCTTTTCGAGCCAAGAGACCCAGTACTTC. It codes for CASSFSSQETQYF. V usage is TRBV5-6 and J usage is TRBJ2-5, with D hard to call. Trimming left V 2 bases short and J 1 base short, with 6 bases between. This CDR3 region has 13 residues. Germline CDR1 SGHDT, CDR2 YYEEEE.

V and J are TRBV19 and TRBJ1-5; D is undetermined. V lost 0 bases and J lost 1, with 10 bases in between. The length of the CDR3 is 16 residues. The germline V gene encodes CDR1 LNHDA and CDR2 SQIVND (reference sequence). For the CDR3, the DNA is TGTGCCAGTAGTATAGATAGCGAAAGGAGCAATCAGCCCCAGCATTTT. Protein sequence: CASSIDSERSNQPQHF. The complete variable domain, with remaining parts taken from reference TRBV19 and TRBJ1-5, reads DGGITQSPKYLFRKEGQNVTLSCEQNLNHDAMYWYRQDPGQGLRLIYYSQIVNDFQKGDIAEGYSVSREKKESFPLTVTSAQKNPTAFYLCASSIDSERSNQPQHFGDGTRLSIL.

The J gene is TRBJ1-2, the V gene TRBV5-6; TRBD1 agrees at 8 bases. The CDR3 sequence is 14 residues long. Germline V CDR1 and CDR2: SGHDT, YYEEEE. Trimming at V came to 4 bases and at J to 2 bases, leaving 4 bases not matched to a gene. The CDR3 sequence is CASSRDRSNYGYTF. CDR3 bases: TGTGCCAGCAGCAGGGACAGGTCCAACTATGGCTACACCTTC. Filled out from reference TRBV5-6 and TRBJ1-2, the complete variable domain reads DAGVTQSPTHLIKTRGQQVTLRCSPKSGHDTVSWYQQALGQGPQFIFQYYEEEERQRGNFPDRFSGHQFPNYSSELNVNALLLGDSALYLCASSRDRSNYGYTFGSGTRLTVV.

The chain recombines TRBV19 with TRBJ1-2; D call uncertain. Trimming cost V 5 bases and J 5 bases, with 18 bases left between them. This CDR3 is 15 amino acids long. Germline CDR1 LNHDA, CDR2 SQIVND (reference sequence). This CDR3 reads CASSPSDFSPYGYTF. The CDR3 nucleotides are TGTGCCAGTAGTCCCTCCGACTTCTCACCGTATGGCTACACCTTC.

The chain joins TRBV4-2 to TRBJ1-6, with 10 bases matching TRBD1. The germline gives CDR1 LGHNA, CDR2 YNFKEQ. V lost 7 bases and J lost 2; bases outside the gene matches: 5. CDR3 size: 16 residues. The CDR3 nucleotides read TGTGCCAGCACCCGGACAGGGGGAACCTATAATTCACCCCTCCACTTT. Protein: CASTRTGGTYNSPLHF.